This TCR beta chain emerged from a study of blood T cell repertoires in COVID-19. Measured with immunoSEQ multiplex PCR; TCRdb has only the in-frame clones, and not every one. The repertoire holds fewer than 150,000 clones, about four fifths seen once, with 13% in the top ten. CDR1 and CDR2 (germline): MNHEY, SVGEGT. The CDR3 is made up of 14 amino acids. The V end lost 6 bases, the J end lost 3 bases, and 12 bases lay between the germline ends. The chain joins TRBV6-2 or TRBV6-3 to TRBJ1-5, with D unclear. The sample comprised peripheral blood. The sequence came from a human donor in a cohort sampled during active COVID-19. The CDR3 here is CASSHIVDNQPQHF. CDR3 nucleotide sequence: TGTGCCAGCAGCCATATAGTCGACAATCAGCCCCAGCATTTT.